The 7 T cell receptor beta chains below come from one sample, sequenced in a study of cytomegalovirus exposure and HLA in healthy donors. PCR used 60 Vbeta primers and 13 Jbeta primers. Some clones are missing from TCRdb's copy, which holds only in-frame ones; the method was immunoSEQ multiplex PCR. The sample has roughly 200,000 clones, around 78% seen once. The sequencing sample was made of PBMCs. The receptors originated from a man aged 30-40 years in good health and CMV-seronegative.

The V and J genes are TRBV4-2 and TRBJ2-3; 9 positions match TRBD2. CDR3 length: 17 residues. With 3 bases clipped from V and 0 bases from J, the junction kept 7 bases outside the gene matches. Looked up from germline, CDR1 is LGHNA and CDR2 is YNFKEQ. The CDR3 sequence: CASSQLVAGVSTDTQYF. The CDR3 nucleotides read TGTGCCAGCAGCCAGTTGGTAGCGGGGGTAAGCACAGATACGCAGTATTTT.

The V and J genes are TRBV5-6 and TRBJ1-1; no clear D. V was pared by 1 base and J by 1 base, with 8 bases between. Germline CDR1 is SGHDT and CDR2 is YYEEEE. CDR3 length: 14 residues. The CDR3 DNA reads as TGTGCCAGCAGCTTGCGTCGCAGGAACACTGAAGCTTTCTTT. Translation gives CASSLRRRNTEAFF.

As to this clone: The junction departs from germline at one end; a sequencing error may be responsible. The V call is TRBV19, the J call TRBJ1-4, with D tentatively TRBD1 (6 bases). The CDR3 covers 15 residues. Germline assignment: CDR1 LNHDA and CDR2 SQIVND (reference sequence). The CDR3 DNA reads as TGTGCCAGTACTATCGAAAGGGGGTCTAACGAAAAACTGTTTTTT. Encoded protein: CASTIERGSNEKLFF.

V is TRBV4-2 and J is TRBJ2-3, with TRBD1 matching 7 bases. The germline CDR1 and CDR2 sequences are LGHNA and YNFKEQ. The CDR3 covers 17 residues. V was clipped by 1 base and J by 3 bases; unmatched bases: 10. The CDR3 protein is CASSQASTGPRTDTQYF. The CDR3 DNA sequence: TGTGCCAGCAGCCAAGCCTCGACAGGGCCCCGGACAGATACGCAGTATTTT.

This clone came up once. The rearrangement uses TRBV7-9 and TRBJ2-7; tentative D call: TRBD2 (5 bases). CDR3 size: 14 residues. The V gene's germline CDR1 is SEHNR and CDR2 FQNEAQ (reference sequence). Trimming cost V 6 bases and J 2 bases, with 14 bases left between them. CDR3 in DNA: TGTGCCAGCAGTCCCTGGACGGAGGCCTACGAGCAGTACTTC. It translates to CASSPWTEAYEQYF.

The chain joins TRBV5-4 to TRBJ2-5, with 8 bases identical to TRBD1. The CDR3 is made up of 15 amino acids. Germline V gene sequence: CDR1 SGHNT, CDR2 YYREEE (reference sequence). V was clipped by 4 bases and J by 1 base; unmatched bases: 6. The CDR3 DNA sequence: TGTGCCAGCAGCCGGACAGGGACGACCCAAGAGACCCAGTACTTC. Amino acids: CASSRTGTTQETQYF.

The chain uses TRBV28 and TRBJ2-7; D might be TRBD1 (6 bases). Germline CDR1 and CDR2: MDHEN and SYDVKM. The CDR3 extends over 16 amino acids. The V end was cut by 5 bases, the J end by 0 bases, with 17 bases between. In DNA, the CDR3 is TGTGCCAGCAGTCCCTCAACAGGGATTCTCTCCTACGAGCAGTACTTC. Translated, it gives CASSPSTGILSYEQYF.